This T cell receptor beta chain was documented in a study of regulatory T cells in long-lasting Graves disease. Time point described: newly diagnosed GD, antithyroid drugs for less than 3 months. There was RNA extracted from PBMCs, and the TCR library was made from it. Germline assignment: CDR1 SGHRS and CDR2 YFSETQ. The trim removed 7 bases at V and 4 bases at J, leaving 15 bases unmatched. This CDR3 comprises 18 residues. A few counts support this clonotype. Library construction for TCR beta used iRepertoire HTBI primers and Arm-PCR of CDR3 regions. TCRdb itself ran the multiplex PCR reads through MiXCR, one entry per CDR3 protein. The sample lists about 360,000 distinct CDR3 sequences, around 16% occurring once. This same sample was also part of a study on T cells in Graves' hyperthyroidism and ophthalmopathy.

The sequence was collected from a woman between 18 and 29 years old with Graves disease. Sequencing used peripheral blood mononuclear cells (PBMCs), obtained at new diagnosis, from a patient treated with antithyroid drugs. The chain links TRBV5-1 to TRBJ2-3, with TRBD2 matching 13 bases. The CDR3 sequence: CASRRTSGRAPVADTQYF. In DNA, the CDR3 is TGCGCCAGCCGTCGAACTAGCGGGAGGGCCCCCGTGGCAGATACGCAGTATTTT. The variable domain in full, completed from reference TRBV5-1 and TRBJ2-3, reads KAGVTQTPRYLIKTRGQQVTLSCSPISGHRSVSWYQQTPGQGLQFLFEYFSETQRNKGNFPGRFSGRQFSNSRSEMNVSTLELGDSALYLCASRRTSGRAPVADTQYFGPGTRLTVL.